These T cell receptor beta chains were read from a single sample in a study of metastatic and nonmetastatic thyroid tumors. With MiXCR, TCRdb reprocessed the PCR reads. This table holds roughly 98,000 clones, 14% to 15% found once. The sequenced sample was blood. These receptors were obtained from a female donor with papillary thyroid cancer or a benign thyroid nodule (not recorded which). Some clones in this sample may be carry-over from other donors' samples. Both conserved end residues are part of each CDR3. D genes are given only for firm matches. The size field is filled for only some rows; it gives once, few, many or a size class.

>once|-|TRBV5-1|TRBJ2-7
TGCGCCAGCAGCTTAGTGGGCAAGAACGAGCAGTACTTC
CASSLVGKNEQYF
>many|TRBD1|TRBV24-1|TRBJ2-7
TGTGCCACCAGTGACCGGAGGACAGGGACCTACGAGCAGTACTTC
CATSDRRTGTYEQYF
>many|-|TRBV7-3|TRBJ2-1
TGTGCCAGCAGCTTAACGGAGGGGGCCTACAATGAGCAGTTCTTC
CASSLTEGAYNEQFF
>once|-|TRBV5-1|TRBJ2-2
TGCGCCAGCAGCTTGGACGGCCCCAACACCTGGGAGCTGTCTTTT
CASSLDGPNTWELSF
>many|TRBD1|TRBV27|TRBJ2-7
TGTGCCAGCAGTTTGGCGGACAGGGGATCCTACGAGCAGTACTTC
CASSLADRGSYEQYF
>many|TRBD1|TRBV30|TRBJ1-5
TGTGCCTGGAGTGACCCCCTCGAACAGGGGGTGAATCAGCCCCAGCATTTT
CAWSDPLEQGVNQPQHF
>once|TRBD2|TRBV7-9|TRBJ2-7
TGTGCCAGCAGCGCCTGGGGGGGACCTTACTACGAGCAGCACTTC
CASSAWGGPYYEQHF
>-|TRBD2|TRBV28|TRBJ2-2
TGTGCCAGCAGTGAACTAGCGTGGGGTCCAAACACCGGGGAGCTGTTTTTT
CASSELAWGPNTGELFF
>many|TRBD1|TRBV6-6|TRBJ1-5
TGTGCCAGCAGTTACCGTACAGGGGGCTATTTTAGCAATCAGCCCCAGCATTTT
CASSYRTGGYFSNQPQHF
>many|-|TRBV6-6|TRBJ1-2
TGTGCCAGCAGTTACTTACCCCAGGGGACTTCCTATGGCTACACCTTC
CASSYLPQGTSYGYTF
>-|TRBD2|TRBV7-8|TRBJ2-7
TGTGCCAGCAGCTTAACCCTAGCGGGGGGTTACGAGCAGTACTTC
CASSLTLAGGYEQYF
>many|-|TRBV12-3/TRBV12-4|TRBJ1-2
TGTGCCAGCAGTTCCCCCCCAGCGGTTAACTATGGCTACACCTTC
CASSSPPAVNYGYTF
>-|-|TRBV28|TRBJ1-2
TGTGCCTTAAAGGGGAACTATGGCTACACCTTC
CALKGNYGYTF
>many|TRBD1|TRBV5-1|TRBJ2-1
TGCGCCAGCAGCCCCGACAGGGTCCAATATGAGCAGTTCTTC
CASSPDRVQYEQFF
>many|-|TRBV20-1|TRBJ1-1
TGCAGTGCTCAAAACCGGGCGAACACTGAAGCTTTCTTT
CSAQNRANTEAFF
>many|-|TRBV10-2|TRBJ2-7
TGCGCCAGCAGTGGCCCGGGATCGTCCTACGAGCAGTACTTC
CASSGPGSSYEQYF
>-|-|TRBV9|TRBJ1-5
TGTGCCAGCAGCGTAACTTGGAGTAATCAGCCCCAGCATTTT
CASSVTWSNQPQHF
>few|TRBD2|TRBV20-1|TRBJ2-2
TGCAGTGTCCCCTGGAGCCCTAGCGGTGGCCTGAACACCGGGGAGCTGTTTTTT
CSVPWSPSGGLNTGELFF
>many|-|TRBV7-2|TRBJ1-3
TGTGCCAGCACCAGTTCACTACTGCTCGGAAACACCATATATTTT
CASTSSLLLGNTIYF
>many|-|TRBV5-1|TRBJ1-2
TGCGCCAGCAGCCCGCGGGACCTTGTCCTTAACTATGGCTACACCTTC
CASSPRDLVLNYGYTF
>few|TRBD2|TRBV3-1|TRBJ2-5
TGCGCCAGCAGCCAAGACCGCGGGACTAGCGGGGCCTACCAAGAGACCCAGTACTTC
CASSQDRGTSGAYQETQYF
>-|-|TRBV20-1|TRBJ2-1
TGCAGTGCTAGAGATAGGGACCCCCCCTACAATGAGCAGTTCTTC
CSARDRDPPYNEQFF
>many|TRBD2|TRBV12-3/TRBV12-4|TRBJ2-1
TGTGCCAGCAGTTCTCTAATGGGTAGCGGGGTTAACTACAATGAGCAGTTCTTC
CASSSLMGSGVNYNEQFF
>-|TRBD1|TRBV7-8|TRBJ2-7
TGTGCCAGCAGCCCGGGTTGGGGACAGGGGGAGGAAGAGCAGTACTTC
CASSPGWGQGEEEQYF
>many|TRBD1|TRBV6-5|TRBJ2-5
TGTGCCAGCAGTTACACAGGGGCCGGAGAGACCCAGTACTTC
CASSYTGAGETQYF
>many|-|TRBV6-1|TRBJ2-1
TGTGCCAGCCAGGGCTCCTACAATGAGCAGTTCTTC
CASQGSYNEQFF
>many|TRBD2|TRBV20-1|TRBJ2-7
TGCAGTGCCCTCGGGACTAAATCGTCCTACGAGCAGTACTTC
CSALGTKSSYEQYF